A selection of T cell receptor beta chains follows, all from one sample in a study of CD8 T cells in Susac syndrome. TCRdb processed the immunoSEQ multiplex PCR reads anew with MiXCR; each CDR3 protein has one entry. The sample consists of 100,000 to 150,000 distinct CDR3 sequences, over 90% of them appearing once. Sequencing used CD8+ T cells from PBMCs. These receptors originate from a human donor with multiple sclerosis. CDR3s include the opening cysteine and the closing phenylalanine or tryptophan. The D gene is left open where the match is weak. The size entry is marked missing in some rows and otherwise reads once, few, many or a size class.

V gene	J gene	clone size	D gene	CDR3 DNA	CDR3 protein
TRBV12-3/TRBV12-4	TRBJ2-7	NA	NA	TGTGCCAGCAGTTTTGCGTCCTACGAGCAGTACTTC	CASSFASYEQYF
TRBV7-8	TRBJ2-3	once	TRBD2	TGTGCCAGCACCTCAAGCGGGAGTGGAAGAGATACGCAGTATTTT	CASTSSGSGRDTQYF
TRBV2	TRBJ2-5	once	TRBD2	TGTGCCAGACCACTAGCGGAACCACAAGAGACCCAGTACTTC	CARPLAEPQETQYF
TRBV28	TRBJ1-5	NA	TRBD1	TGTGCCAGCAGCGAAACCGGGACAGGGGTACAGCCCCAGCATTTT	CASSETGTGVQPQHF
TRBV20-1	TRBJ1-5	NA	TRBD1	TGCAGTGCTAGGGGGGACAGGGGTCAGCCCCAGCATTTT	CSARGDRGQPQHF
TRBV5-6	TRBJ1-1	NA	NA	TGTGCCAGCAGCGATGACCGACATCCTGAAGCTTTCTTT	CASSDDRHPEAFF
TRBV4-1	TRBJ2-1	once	TRBD1	TGCGCCAGCAGCCACGAGGGACAGGTGGAGTACAATGAGCAGTTCTTC	CASSHEGQVEYNEQFF
TRBV5-1	TRBJ2-7	NA	NA	TGCGCCAGCAGCTTGGACCAGGGCGGTTCCCGCGAGCAGTACTTC	CASSLDQGGSREQYF
TRBV3-1	TRBJ2-1	NA	NA	TGTGCCAGCAGCCAAGATATCCGGGCTCGGCACAATGAGCAGTTCTTC	CASSQDIRARHNEQFF
TRBV27	TRBJ2-1	NA	TRBD2	TGTGCCAGCAGCCCAGGGACTAGCGTTAGGAATGAGCAGTTCTTC	CASSPGTSVRNEQFF
TRBV23-1	TRBJ1-1	NA	TRBD1	TGCGCCAGCAGTCATTTTGTTGGGGACAGGGCGCAGGGGGCTTTCTTT	CASSHFVGDRAQGAFF
TRBV4-1	TRBJ2-7	few	TRBD1	TGCGCCAGCAGCCATCGACAGGGGTCCTACGAGCAGTACTTC	CASSHRQGSYEQYF
TRBV9	TRBJ1-2	NA	TRBD1	TGTGCCAGCAGCGCCGAGGACAGGGGATACGGCTACACCTTC	CASSAEDRGYGYTF
TRBV29-1	TRBJ2-2	NA	NA	TGCAGCGTTGAAAGACGGAGCACCGGGGAGCTGTTTTTT	CSVERRSTGELFF
TRBV11-1	TRBJ2-3	NA	NA	TGTGCCAGCAGCCCACATAAGGTGGGCACAGATACGCAGTATTTT	CASSPHKVGTDTQYF
TRBV6-2/TRBV6-3	TRBJ1-1	once	NA	TGTGCCAGCAGCCAAACGGGCAGGGCACAGACTGAAGCTTTCTTT	CASSQTGRAQTEAFF
TRBV29-1	TRBJ1-2	NA	TRBD1	TGCAGCGTTGAAGATATGAGACAGGGGGCGCGGGGCTACACCTTC	CSVEDMRQGARGYTF
TRBV7-2	TRBJ2-5	NA	NA	TGTGCCAGCAGGGACTTTGAAGAGACCCAGTACTTC	CASRDFEETQYF
TRBV12-5	TRBJ2-7	few	NA	TGTGCTAGTGGTTTGGTACATTGGACAATGGTCCCCGAGCAGTACTTC	CASGLVHWTMVPEQYF
TRBV5-1	TRBJ2-1	NA	TRBD1	TGCGCCAGCAGCTTGGCCCCAGGGGGAAGGGATGGCAATGAGCAGTTCTTC	CASSLAPGGRDGNEQFF
TRBV12-3/TRBV12-4	TRBJ2-5	NA	NA	TGTGCCAGCAGTTTTGTAGCGTCGATCCAAGAGACCCAGTACTTC	CASSFVASIQETQYF
TRBV9	TRBJ2-2	once	NA	TGTGCCAGCAGCGTAGAACCAGGCCCCTACACCGGGGAGCTGTTTTTT	CASSVEPGPYTGELFF
TRBV2	TRBJ2-1	NA	TRBD2	TGTGCCATTTCGGGACAGGGACTAGCGGGAGGGGTAGATGAGCAGTTCTTC	CAISGQGLAGGVDEQFF
TRBV5-1	TRBJ1-2	NA	NA	TGCGCCAGCAGCTCCGGTTTTATTTGGGGGGCGCTTCAGTATCTCCTTCCAACATATGGCTACACCTTC	CASSSGFIWGALQYLLPTYGYTF
TRBV28	TRBJ2-1	NA	NA	TGTGCCAGCAGCGCCGGGACTGACTACAATGAGCAGTTCTTC	CASSAGTDYNEQFF
TRBV6-1	TRBJ1-5	NA	NA	TGTGCCAGCAGTGAAAGGCAGGGGAGTAGCAATCAGCCCCAGCATTTT	CASSERQGSSNQPQHF
TRBV3-1	TRBJ1-1	NA	NA	TGTGCCAGCAGACACCTCGGGGAGCGGACTGAAGCTTTCTTT	CASRHLGERTEAFF
TRBV5-6	TRBJ1-2	NA	NA	TGTGCCAGCAGCTCCGGGACGGTCTATGGCTACACCTTC	CASSSGTVYGYTF
TRBV9	TRBJ1-6	NA	NA	TGTGCCAGCAGCGAGGACGGGGCCGGAAATTCACCCCTCCACTTT	CASSEDGAGNSPLHF
TRBV25-1	TRBJ2-2	NA	NA	TGTGCCAGCAGTGAAGAGGGGAACACCGGGGAGCTGTTTTTT	CASSEEGNTGELFF
TRBV11-2	TRBJ1-4	NA	TRBD1	TGTGCCAGCAGCTCGGCGGACAGGGGGCGGACTAATGAAAAACTGTTTTTT	CASSSADRGRTNEKLFF
TRBV30	TRBJ2-1	NA	NA	TGTGCCTGGAGTGACAACAATGAGCAGTTCTTC	CAWSDNNEQFF
TRBV4-1	TRBJ1-2	NA	NA	TGCGCCAGCAGCCAAGATGGGAGTGTTTTCGAGGGTTATAACTATGGCTACACCTTC	CASSQDGSVFEGYNYGYTF
TRBV21-1	TRBJ1-4	NA	NA	TGTGCCAGCAGCAAAGGTTCCCGGGCCGTGTTTTTT	CASSKGSRAVFF
TRBV6-2/TRBV6-3	TRBJ2-5	NA	NA	TGTGCCAGCGGACAAACCCGGAGGGATCAAGAGACCCAGTACTTC	CASGQTRRDQETQYF
TRBV7-9	TRBJ2-7	once	NA	TGTGCCAGCAGCGATCCTGGACAGTCCTACGAGCAGTACTTC	CASSDPGQSYEQYF
TRBV30	TRBJ1-2	NA	NA	TGTGCCTGGACCCAGCTCCGGGGGGCTCGGAGCTATGGCTACACCTTC	CAWTQLRGARSYGYTF
TRBV27	TRBJ2-7	few	NA	TGTGCCAGCAGTTTATCTGGACCCTACGAGCAGTACTTC	CASSLSGPYEQYF
TRBV6-1	TRBJ1-2	NA	NA	TGTGCCAGCAGTAACAGGAACTTCTATGGCTACACCTTC	CASSNRNFYGYTF
TRBV27	TRBJ2-1	once	NA	TGTGCCAGCAGTTTACCTACCGGGACATCTAAAAGCTCCTACAATGAGCAGTTCTTC	CASSLPTGTSKSSYNEQFF
TRBV12-3/TRBV12-4	TRBJ1-1	NA	NA	TGTGCCAGCACCCTGGGGGAGACAACTGAAGCTTTCTTT	CASTLGETTEAFF